Below, 22 T cell receptor beta chains from the same sample are listed, as sequenced in a study of siplizumab effects on memory and regulatory T cells. Here immunoSEQ multiplex PCR was the method, and the copy in TCRdb shows in-frame clones only, minus some. The table records about 110,000 clones, about 91% of them present only once. Sequencing input: Tregs sorted from blood. The source is a human donor in good health.

The genes are TRBV6-6 and TRBJ2-7; 11 bases are shared with TRBD2. The CDR3 loop spans 15 amino acids. V lost 7 bases to trimming and J lost 4 bases; unmatched junction nucleotides: 9. Germline V gene lookup returns CDR1 MNHNY and CDR2 SVGAGI (reference sequence). DNA of the CDR3: TGTGCCAGCAAGGGACTAGCGGAGCGGCCTTACGAGCAGTACTTC. It specifies CASKGLAERPYEQYF.

The chain joins TRBV5-1 to TRBJ1-1; D ambiguous. The germline V gene has CDR1 SGHRS and CDR2 YFSETQ. The CDR3 loop spans 13 amino acids. Between the trimmed V and J ends, which lost 0 bases and 1 base, there was a span of 4 bases. CDR3 sequence (DNA): TGCGCCAGCAGCTTGGCAGAGAACACTGAAGCTTTCTTT. This gives the protein CASSLAENTEAFF.

CDR3 amino acids: CASSLGGVETQYF. The CDR3 bases are TGCGCCAGCAGCTTGGGGGGAGTGGAGACCCAGTACTTC. The chain recombines TRBV5-1 with TRBJ2-5, with a possible D match to TRBD2 (5 bases). V was shortened by 0 bases and J by 5 bases, with 8 bases between the two germline ends. Germline lookup yields CDR1 SGHRS and CDR2 YFSETQ. The CDR3 runs to 13 residues.

The chain has TRBV30 and TRBJ1-5; D may be TRBD1 (6 bases). V lost 0 bases to trimming and J lost 6 bases, with 6 bases between them. The CDR3 is 12 residues long. CDR1 is GTSNPN, CDR2 SVGIG, per germline (reference sequence). In nucleotides, the CDR3 is TGTGCCTGGAGTGTAGGGGGTCAGCCCCAGCATTTT. Protein: CAWSVGGQPQHF. Based on the CDR3 plus reference TRBV30 and TRBJ1-5, the full variable domain is SQTIHQWPATLVQPVGSPLSLECTVEGTSNPNLYWYRQAAGRGLQLLFYSVGIGQISSEVPQNLSASRPQDRQFILSSKKLLLSDSGFYLCAWSVGGQPQHFGDGTRLSIL.

This chain uses TRBV11-2 with TRBJ2-5; either TRBD1 or TRBD2 may supply D (5 bases each). The V gene lost 5 bases and the J gene lost 7 bases, with 20 bases spanning the gap. This CDR3 is built from 15 residues. Germline values: CDR1 SGHAT, CDR2 FQNNGV. The CDR3 coding sequence is TGTGCCAGCAGCGCTGCCGGGGCCGTAGGGGCGACCCAGTACTTC. Its protein product is CASSAAGAVGATQYF.

The chain has TRBV6-6 and TRBJ2-3; TRBD2 is a possible D gene (5 bases). V lost 5 bases and J lost 8, with 14 bases in between. The CDR3 loop spans 13 amino acids. The germline gives CDR1 MNHNY, CDR2 SVGAGI (reference sequence). In DNA form, the CDR3 reads TGTGCCAGCAGTAATCGGACTGTGCGTACGCAGTATTTT. Protein: CASSNRTVRTQYF.

The V gene is TRBV5-1, the J gene TRBJ1-5; D gene ambiguous. The CDR3 runs 13 residues. Germline values: CDR1 SGHRS, CDR2 YFSETQ. V was pared by 10 bases and J by 8 bases, with 19 bases between. The CDR3 DNA sequence: TGCGCCGCATCACGCGGAGGTGTGAAGCCCCAGCATTTT. Its protein is CAASRGGVKPQHF.

The chain uses TRBV27 and TRBJ2-5, with 10 bases identical to TRBD2. Germline V gene lookup returns CDR1 MNHEY and CDR2 SMNVEV (reference sequence). With 8 bases clipped from V and 3 bases from J, the junction kept 3 bases outside the gene matches. This CDR3 comprises 13 residues. CDR3 in DNA: TGTGCCAGCCGAACTAGCGGGGAAGAGACCCAGTACTTC. Protein product: CASRTSGEETQYF.

The rearrangement uses TRBV5-8 and TRBJ2-7; tentative D call: TRBD1 (5 bases). The ends were cut back, 2 bases at V and 1 base at J, with 7 bases in the middle. The CDR3 has 13 residues. Per germline, CDR1 SGHTS and CDR2 YDEGEE. The CDR3 DNA follows: TGTGCCAGCAGCTTACAGGTTTCCTACGAGCAGTACTTC. Protein product: CASSLQVSYEQYF.

The rearrangement links TRBV7-2 to TRBJ1-1; possibly TRBD1 for D (6 bases). V lost 4 bases and J 7 bases, leaving 19 bases between the germline ends. CDR1 SGHTA and CDR2 FQGNSA come from the germline V gene. The CDR3 runs 15 residues. CDR3 DNA sequence: TGTGCCAGCAGCTATCTACAGGGCCTGCTAGGTGAAGCTTTCTTT. Translating it yields CASSYLQGLLGEAFF.

V usage is TRBV5-1 and J usage is TRBJ2-7; 9 bases line up with TRBD2. With V trimmed by 2 bases and J by 4 bases, 4 bases remained unmatched. This CDR3 has 14 residues. In germline, CDR1 is SGHRS, CDR2 YFSETQ. CDR3 DNA sequence: TGCGCCAGCAGCTTTGCGGGAGGGATGTACGAGCAGTACTTC. This codes for CASSFAGGMYEQYF.

The rearrangement joins TRBV5-6 to TRBJ2-5; no firm D call. V gave up 1 base and J gave up 4 bases, with 5 bases separating them. The CDR3 runs to 12 residues. Germline assignment: CDR1 SGHDT and CDR2 YYEEEE. CDR3 coding DNA: TGTGCCAGCAGCTTGTGGTTAGAGACCCAGTACTTC. It is translated as CASSLWLETQYF. The complete variable domain, with remaining parts taken from reference TRBV5-6 and TRBJ2-5, reads DAGVTQSPTHLIKTRGQQVTLRCSPKSGHDTVSWYQQALGQGPQFIFQYYEEEERQRGNFPDRFSGHQFPNYSSELNVNALLLGDSALYLCASSLWLETQYFGPGTRLLVL.

Details on this clone: Other nucleotide sequences in the sample specify the same CDR3. The gene calls are TRBV2 and TRBJ2-1; possible D gene TRBD2, 6 bases. Trimming left V 3 bases short and J 7 bases short, with 19 bases between. CDR3 length: 16 amino acids. From germline, CDR1 is SNHLY and CDR2 FYNNEI. The CDR3 DNA reads as TGTGCCAGCAGTGAGGGGGGTGCGGGAACGGGGAATGAGCAGTTCTTC. Protein: CASSEGGAGTGNEQFF.

The chain recombines TRBV5-1 with TRBJ1-3; D not resolved. Looked up from germline, CDR1 is SGHRS and CDR2 is YFSETQ. The CDR3 is made up of 14 amino acids. The V end was cut by 0 bases, the J end by 3 bases, with 7 bases between. The CDR3 region has the DNA TGCGCCAGCAGCTTGGGACTGCTTGGAAACACCATATATTTT. It yields the protein CASSLGLLGNTIYF.

V gene TRBV5-5 combines with J gene TRBJ2-1; D possibly corresponds to TRBD2 (5 bases). The V gene lost 1 base and the J gene lost 6 bases, with 8 bases spanning the gap. Per the germline V gene, CDR1 is SGHKS and CDR2 is YYEKEE (reference sequence). The CDR3 sequence is 13 residues long. In nucleotides, the CDR3 is TGTGCCAGCAGCTTGAAGGCGGGCAATGAGCAGTTCTTC. This gives the protein CASSLKAGNEQFF. Full variable domain (rest looked up from reference TRBV5-5 and TRBJ2-1): DAGVTQSPTHLIKTRGQQVTLRCSPISGHKSVSWYQQVLGQGPQFIFQYYEKEERGRGNFPDRFSARQFPNYSSELNVNALLLGDSALYLCASSLKAGNEQFFGPGTRLTVL.

The chain joins TRBV6-6 to TRBJ1-2; 10 bases are shared with TRBD1. Germline V gene data show CDR1 as MNHNY and CDR2 as SVGAGI (reference sequence). J gave up 4 bases and V 0 bases, and 2 bases lay outside the gene matches. This CDR3 has 15 residues. The CDR3 DNA reads as TGTGCCAGCAGTTACTCCGGGACAGGGGCCTATGGCTACACCTTC. It specifies CASSYSGTGAYGYTF.

The chain uses TRBV9 and TRBJ2-1; either TRBD1 or TRBD2 may fit D (5 bases each). V dropped 3 bases and J dropped 4 bases, with 11 bases sitting between them. The CDR3 spans 14 residues. CDR1 SGDLS and CDR2 YYNGEE come from the germline V gene. The CDR3 reads CASSAGTAYNEQFF. For the CDR3, the DNA is TGTGCCAGCAGCGCCGGGACGGCTTACAATGAGCAGTTCTTC. Supplemented by reference TRBV9 and TRBJ2-1, the full variable domain reads DSGVTQTPKHLITATGQRVTLRCSPRSGDLSVYWYQQSLDQGLQFLIQYYNGEERAKGNILERFSAQQFPDLHSELNLSSLELGDSALYFCASSAGTAYNEQFFGPGTRLTVL.

The rearrangement links TRBV5-1 to TRBJ2-3; 10 bases align to TRBD2. V lost 6 bases to trimming and J lost 4 bases; unmatched junction nucleotides: 11. Germline loops: CDR1 SGHRS, CDR2 YFSETQ. The CDR3 has 16 residues. CDR3 coding DNA: TGCGCCAGCACCTTAGTAGCGGGGGGCCCTCCAGATACGCAGTATTTT. Amino acid sequence: CASTLVAGGPPDTQYF.

The chain carries TRBV19 and TRBJ2-5, with TRBD1 matching over 9 bases. The CDR3 is 16 amino acids. Germline-derived CDR1 and CDR2 are LNHDA and SQIVND (reference sequence). The V segment lost 6 bases and the J segment 2 bases; nucleotides outside the gene matches: 10. CDR3 loop: CASRGPGQGLQETQYF. The CDR3 DNA follows: TGTGCCAGTAGGGGCCCGGGACAGGGCCTTCAAGAGACCCAGTACTTC. The full variable domain, completed using reference TRBV19 and TRBJ2-5, is DGGITQSPKYLFRKEGQNVTLSCEQNLNHDAMYWYRQDPGQGLRLIYYSQIVNDFQKGDIAEGYSVSREKKESFPLTVTSAQKNPTAFYLCASRGPGQGLQETQYFGPGTRLLVL.

In this sample, this clone turned up a few times. This chain uses TRBV7-9 with TRBJ1-4, with D tentatively TRBD1 (6 bases). CDR1 is SEHNR and CDR2 is FQNEAQ in the germline V gene (reference sequence). V lost 5 bases, J lost 3 bases, and 16 bases lay in between. The CDR3 is 16 residues long. DNA of the CDR3: TGTGCCAGCAGCCCCCGGGGGGCAGGGGCTAATGAAAAACTGTTTTTT. It specifies CASSPRGAGANEKLFF.

The chain joins TRBV5-1 to TRBJ2-1; TRBD1 matches 9 bases. Looked up from germline, CDR1 is SGHRS and CDR2 is YFSETQ. The V gene end was trimmed by 4 bases and the J gene end by 6 bases; junction bases not matched to a gene: 11. The CDR3 has 16 residues. CDR3 in amino acids: CASSRPPGQGSNEQFF. CDR3 coding DNA: TGCGCCAGCAGCCGCCCTCCGGGACAGGGCTCCAATGAGCAGTTCTTC.

The chain links TRBV30 to TRBJ2-5; TRBD2 matches 9 bases. Germline lookup yields CDR1 GTSNPN and CDR2 SVGIG (reference sequence). The CDR3 has 14 residues. The trim removed 5 bases at V and 5 bases at J, leaving 9 bases unmatched. The CDR3 reads CAWALAGAWETQYF. The DNA of the CDR3 is TGTGCCTGGGCATTAGCGGGAGCCTGGGAGACCCAGTACTTC.